The present T cell receptor (beta chain) was sequenced within a study of T cell repertoires in aging, cancer and after chemotherapy. This CDR3 is built from 14 residues. The V gene end was trimmed by 5 bases and the J gene end by 5 bases; junction bases not matched to a gene: 8. CDR1 and CDR2 from the germline V gene are MNHNY and SVGAGI (reference sequence). The template was genomic DNA from peripheral blood, not RNA. TRB rearrangements spanning V, D and J were amplified using mixed TRB-A/B primers. TCRdb reprocessed the multiplex PCR reads via MiXCR and lists one record per CDR3 protein. This table has over 10,000 distinct CDR3 sequences, roughly 28% appearing once.

The sequencing sample was made of blood. The clonotype comes from a human donor in good health. The genes are TRBV6-6 and TRBJ2-7; 8 bases map to TRBD1. Here the CDR3 reads CASSRTGIPNEQYV. The CDR3 DNA is TGTGCCAGCAGTCGGACAGGGATCCCCAACGAGCAGTACGTC.